Presented here are 16 T cell receptor beta chains from one specimen sequenced in a study of shared clonotypes between healthy human individuals. Produced via immunoSEQ multiplex PCR; TCRdb's table is partial and in-frame only. This repertoire shows more than 900,000 clones, 75% to 85% found once; its top ten account for roughly 0.61%. Material for sequencing was memory CD4+ T cells from PBMCs. Specified subset: CD45RA-negative fraction. Receptors originate from a man between 18 and 35 years old in good health. Some clones in this sample may be carry-over from other donors' samples.

The chain combines TRBV28 with TRBJ2-3; 11 nucleotides line up with TRBD2. This CDR3 spans 14 amino acids. V lost 9 bases to trimming and J lost 3 bases; unmatched junction nucleotides: 5. Germline CDR1 and CDR2: MDHEN and SYDVKM. The CDR3 sequence is CASGLAGPTDTQYF. The CDR3 region has the DNA TGTGCCAGTGGACTAGCGGGCCCTACAGATACGCAGTATTTT. The complete variable domain, with remaining parts taken from reference TRBV28 and TRBJ2-3, reads DVKVTQSSRYLVKRTGEKVFLECVQDMDHENMFWYRQDPGLGLRLIYFSYDVKMKEKGDIPEGYSVSREKKERFSLILESASTNQTSMYLCASGLAGPTDTQYFGPGTRLTVL.

The V gene is TRBV5-1, the J gene TRBJ1-2; D unresolved. CDR1 and CDR2 (germline): SGHRS, YFSETQ. With 1 base removed from V and 6 bases from J, the gap between germline ends came to 10 bases. CDR3 length equals 13 residues. The CDR3 here is CASSLIGSDGYTF. Written as DNA, the CDR3 is TGCGCCAGCAGCTTGATAGGGTCGGATGGCTACACCTTC. Combining the CDR3 with reference TRBV5-1 and TRBJ1-2 gives the whole variable domain KAGVTQTPRYLIKTRGQQVTLSCSPISGHRSVSWYQQTPGQGLQFLFEYFSETQRNKGNFPGRFSGRQFSNSRSEMNVSTLELGDSALYLCASSLIGSDGYTFGSGTRLTVV.

V gene TRBV11-1 combines with J gene TRBJ2-2; 12 positions agree with TRBD2. Germline CDR1 is SGHAT and CDR2 is FQDESV (reference sequence). The CDR3 contains 16 residues. V dropped 5 bases and J dropped 4; count of bases not matched to a gene: 5. The CDR3 sequence is CASSPGLAGSTGELFF. DNA of the CDR3: TGTGCCAGCAGCCCCGGACTAGCGGGATCCACCGGGGAGCTGTTTTTT. Full variable domain (missing parts from reference TRBV11-1 and TRBJ2-2): EAEVAQSPRYKITEKSQAVAFWCDPISGHATLYWYRQILGQGPELLVQFQDESVVDDSQLPKDRFSAERLKGVDSTLKIQPAELGDSAMYLCASSPGLAGSTGELFFGEGSRLTVL.

CDR3 coding DNA: TGTGCCAGCAGCACTCCCCTTACCTTGGGCACTGAAGCTTTCTTT. This sequence encodes CASSTPLTLGTEAFF. The rearrangement joins TRBV11-2 to TRBJ1-1; D is unclear. V dropped 5 bases and J dropped 4 bases, with 17 bases sitting between them. CDR3 size: 15 residues. Germline values: CDR1 SGHAT, CDR2 FQNNGV.

Only a few counts were recorded for this clone. This rearrangement joins TRBV30 to TRBJ2-5; D call uncertain. The CDR3 runs 12 residues. The germline V and J ends were trimmed by 0 bases and 11 bases, with 13 bases remaining between them. Per the germline V gene, CDR1 is GTSNPN and CDR2 is SVGIG (reference sequence). The CDR3 sequence is CAWSVVGRRQYF. The CDR3 bases are TGTGCCTGGAGTGTAGTGGGCAGGCGGCAGTACTTC.

CDR3 nucleotides: TGTGCCAGCAGTTACTCAGGGGGAGGAGCTTTCTTT. It is translated as CASSYSGGGAFF. V and J are TRBV6-6 and TRBJ1-1, with D perhaps TRBD1 (6 bases). The CDR3 covers 12 residues. The germline V gene has CDR1 MNHNY and CDR2 SVGAGI (reference sequence). The V end was cut by 0 bases, the J end by 10 bases, with 9 bases between.

Concerning this clone: A far more abundant clone sits one base away, making this likely a read error. This sample includes further DNA sequences coding for the same CDR3. This chain uses TRBV5-4 with TRBJ2-7; 11 bases line up with TRBD2. The germline gives CDR1 SGHNT, CDR2 YYREEE (reference sequence). The CDR3 spans 16 residues. CDR3 amino acids: CASSLGGASGRIEQYF. The CDR3 coding sequence is TGCGCCAGCAGCTTGGGGGGGGCTAGCGGGAGGATCGAGCAGTACTTC.

CDR3 sequence: CASSSVSGRGNEQFF. CDR3 sequence (DNA): TGTGCCAGCAGTTCCGTTAGCGGGAGGGGCAATGAGCAGTTCTTC. This chain connects TRBV28 to TRBJ2-1; 11 bases map to TRBD2. The germline V gene has CDR1 MDHEN and CDR2 SYDVKM. The CDR3 contains 15 residues. Trimming at V came to 4 bases and at J to 6 bases, leaving 5 bases not matched to a gene.

CDR3 sequence (DNA): TGTGCCAGCAGCCAAGACAGGGTCCCAGATACGCAGTATTTT. Translating it yields CASSQDRVPDTQYF. This chain connects TRBV9 to TRBJ2-3, with TRBD1 matching 7 bases. V shed 4 bases and J 4 bases; nucleotides not matched to a gene: 6. Germline assignment: CDR1 SGDLS and CDR2 YYNGEE. The CDR3 covers 14 residues.

J is TRBJ1-1 and V is TRBV27; D perhaps matches TRBD1 (6 bases). Germline V gene lookup returns CDR1 MNHEY and CDR2 SMNVEV (reference sequence). This CDR3 has 13 amino acids. The V gene lost 6 bases and the J gene lost 4 bases, with 12 bases spanning the gap. CDR3 coding DNA: TGTGCCAGCAGGGACAGCTGGGGCACTGAAGCTTTCTTT. Protein sequence: CASRDSWGTEAFF.

The chain carries TRBV28 and TRBJ2-6; TRBD1 is a possible D gene (6 bases). The CDR3 totals 18 residues. The germline V and J ends were trimmed by 6 bases and 0 bases, with 18 bases remaining between them. Per germline, CDR1 MDHEN and CDR2 SYDVKM. CDR3 sequence: CASSPPGTSSSGANVLTF. In DNA, the CDR3 is TGTGCCAGCAGCCCACCCGGGACATCAAGCTCTGGGGCCAACGTCCTGACTTTC.

This clone was recorded a few times. V usage is TRBV27 and J usage is TRBJ2-7, with D unclear. This CDR3 contains 15 residues. Trimming cost V 0 bases and J 0 bases, with 9 bases left between them. CDR1 is MNHEY, CDR2 SMNVEV, per germline (reference sequence). CDR3 DNA: TGTGCCAGCAGTTTATCGCAGGCGACCTCCTACGAGCAGTACTTC. Its protein is CASSLSQATSYEQYF.

The chain joins TRBV14 to TRBJ1-4; D is perhaps TRBD1 (5 bases). Trimming removed 4 bases at V and 7 bases at J, with 13 bases between. There are 14 residues in the CDR3. Germline loops: CDR1 SGHDN, CDR2 FVKESK. CDR3 in DNA: TGTGCCAGCAGCCGGAGAGGGGCGGGTGAAAAACTGTTTTTT. Translation: CASSRRGAGEKLFF.

Concerning this clone: This sample includes further DNA sequences coding for the same CDR3. The V and J genes are TRBV18 and TRBJ2-1; no definite D call. This CDR3 spans 13 amino acids. V lost 1 base to trimming and J lost 3 bases, with 4 bases between them. From germline, CDR1 is KGHSH and CDR2 LQKENI. The CDR3 loop is CASSPRDYNEQFF. The CDR3 coding sequence is TGTGCCAGCTCACCACGAGACTACAATGAGCAGTTCTTC.

The V call is TRBV4-1, the J call TRBJ2-1; no firm D call. Trimming took 4 bases from V and 3 from J, leaving 10 bases between them. Germline CDR1 and CDR2: MGHRA and YSYEKL. The CDR3 contains 14 residues. CDR3 amino acids: CASSLGGLYNEQFF. The CDR3 DNA reads TGCGCCAGCAGCCTCGGTGGTCTCTACAATGAGCAGTTCTTC.

The gene calls are TRBV5-1 and TRBJ2-5; TRBD2 might be the D (5 bases). V shed 4 bases and J shed 4 bases, with 14 bases lying between them. From germline, CDR1 is SGHRS and CDR2 YFSETQ. There are 14 residues in the CDR3. For the CDR3, the DNA is TGCGCCAGCAGCCCAGTCGGGGTGGGAGAGACCCAGTACTTC. It translates to CASSPVGVGETQYF.